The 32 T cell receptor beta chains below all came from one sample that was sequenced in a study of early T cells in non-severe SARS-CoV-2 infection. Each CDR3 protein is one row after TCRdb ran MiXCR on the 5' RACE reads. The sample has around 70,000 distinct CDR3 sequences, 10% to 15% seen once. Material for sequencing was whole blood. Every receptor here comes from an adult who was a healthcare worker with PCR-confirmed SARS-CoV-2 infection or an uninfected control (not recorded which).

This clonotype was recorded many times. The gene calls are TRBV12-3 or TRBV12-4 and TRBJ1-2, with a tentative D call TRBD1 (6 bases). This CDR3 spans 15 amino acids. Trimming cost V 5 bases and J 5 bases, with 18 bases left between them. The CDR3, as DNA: TGTGCCAGCAGTACCGCCCCGGGACACCAATATGGCTACACCTTC. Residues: CASSTAPGHQYGYTF.

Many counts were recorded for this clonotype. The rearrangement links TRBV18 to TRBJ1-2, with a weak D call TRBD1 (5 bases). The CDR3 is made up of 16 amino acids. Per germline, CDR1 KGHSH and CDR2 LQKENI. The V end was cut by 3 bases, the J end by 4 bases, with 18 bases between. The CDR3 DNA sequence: TGTGCCAGCTCACCTTCTGCCCCCCTGACAGCCTATGGCTACACCTTC. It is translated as CASSPSAPLTAYGYTF. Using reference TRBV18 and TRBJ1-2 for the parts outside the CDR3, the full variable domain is NAGVMQNPRHLVRRRGQEARLRCSPMKGHSHVYWYRQLPEEGLKFMVYLQKENIIDESGMPKERFSAEFPKEGPSILRIQQVVRGDSAAYFCASSPSAPLTAYGYTFGSGTRLTVV.

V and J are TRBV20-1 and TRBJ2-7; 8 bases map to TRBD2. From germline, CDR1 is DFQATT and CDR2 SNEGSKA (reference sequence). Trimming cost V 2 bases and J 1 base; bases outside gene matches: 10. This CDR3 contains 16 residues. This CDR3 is CSARSFNREGSYEQYF. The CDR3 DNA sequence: TGCAGTGCTAGAAGTTTCAATCGGGAGGGTTCCTACGAGCAGTACTTC.

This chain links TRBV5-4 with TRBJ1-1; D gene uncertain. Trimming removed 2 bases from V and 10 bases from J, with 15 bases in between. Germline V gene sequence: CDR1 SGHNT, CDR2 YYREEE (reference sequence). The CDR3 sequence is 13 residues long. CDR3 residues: CASSLAPLASAFF. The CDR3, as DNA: TGTGCCAGCAGCTTAGCACCGCTGGCGTCAGCTTTCTTT.

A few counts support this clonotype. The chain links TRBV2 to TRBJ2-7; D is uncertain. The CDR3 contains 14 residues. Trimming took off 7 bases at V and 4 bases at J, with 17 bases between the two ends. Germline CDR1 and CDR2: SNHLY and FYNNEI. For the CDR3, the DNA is TGTGCCAGCACTGACATCCGGGTTGGATACGAGCAGTACTTC. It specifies CASTDIRVGYEQYF.

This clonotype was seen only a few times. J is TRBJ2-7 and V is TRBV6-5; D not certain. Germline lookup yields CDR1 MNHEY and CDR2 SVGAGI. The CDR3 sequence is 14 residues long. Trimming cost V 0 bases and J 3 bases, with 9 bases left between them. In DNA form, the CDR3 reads TGTGCCAGCAGTTACTCTCACAGAGTCTACGAGCAGTACTTC. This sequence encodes CASSYSHRVYEQYF.

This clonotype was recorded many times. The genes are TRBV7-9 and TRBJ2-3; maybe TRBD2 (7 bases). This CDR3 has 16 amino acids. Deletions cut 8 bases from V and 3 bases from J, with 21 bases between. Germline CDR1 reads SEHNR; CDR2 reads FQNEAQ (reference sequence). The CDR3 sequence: CASGGARLAGTDTQYF. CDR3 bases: TGTGCCAGCGGGGGGGCGCGCCTAGCTGGTACAGATACGCAGTATTTT.

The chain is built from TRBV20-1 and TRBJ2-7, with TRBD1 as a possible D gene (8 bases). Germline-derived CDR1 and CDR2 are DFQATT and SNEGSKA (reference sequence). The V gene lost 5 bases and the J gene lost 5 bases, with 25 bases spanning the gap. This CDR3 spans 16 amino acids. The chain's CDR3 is CSASYSFTGGRDEQYF. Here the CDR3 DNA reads TGCAGTGCTTCCTACTCCTTTACAGGGGGGAGGGACGAGCAGTACTTC.

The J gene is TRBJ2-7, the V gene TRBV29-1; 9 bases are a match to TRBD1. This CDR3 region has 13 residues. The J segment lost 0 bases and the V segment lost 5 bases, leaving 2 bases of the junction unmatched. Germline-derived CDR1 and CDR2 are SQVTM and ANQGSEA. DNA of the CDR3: TGCAGCGTTAGACAGGGGGTCTCCTACGAGCAGTACTTC. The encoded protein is CSVRQGVSYEQYF.

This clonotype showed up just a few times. Here the CDR3 reads CASTPTGTRPDTQYF. The CDR3 DNA reads as TGTGCCAGCACCCCAACGGGAACCCGTCCGGATACGCAGTATTTT. V is TRBV7-6 and J is TRBJ2-3; the D gene is possibly TRBD2 (5 bases). The CDR3 is 15 residues long. Germline V gene sequence: CDR1 SGHVS, CDR2 FNYEAQ. Trimming pared 7 bases from V and 6 bases from J, leaving 20 bases between.

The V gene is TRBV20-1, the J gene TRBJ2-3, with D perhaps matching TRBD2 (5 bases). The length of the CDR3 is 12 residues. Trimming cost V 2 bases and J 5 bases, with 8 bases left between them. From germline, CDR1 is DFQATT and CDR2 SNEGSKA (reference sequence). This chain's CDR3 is CSARIAGDTQYF. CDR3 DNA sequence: TGCAGTGCTAGAATTGCGGGAGATACGCAGTATTTT.

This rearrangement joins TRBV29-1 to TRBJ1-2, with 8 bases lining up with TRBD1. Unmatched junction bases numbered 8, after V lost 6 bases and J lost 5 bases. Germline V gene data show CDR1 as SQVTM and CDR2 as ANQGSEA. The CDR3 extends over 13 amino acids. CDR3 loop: CSVPAGGWYGYTF. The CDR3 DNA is TGCAGCGTCCCCGCAGGGGGCTGGTATGGCTACACCTTC.

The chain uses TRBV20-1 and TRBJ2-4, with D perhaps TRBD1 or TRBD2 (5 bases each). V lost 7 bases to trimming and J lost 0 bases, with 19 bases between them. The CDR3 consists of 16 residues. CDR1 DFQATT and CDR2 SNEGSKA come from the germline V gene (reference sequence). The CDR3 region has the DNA TGCAGTGTGGGGGTAACCACCCGTCTAGCCAAAAACATTCAGTACTTC. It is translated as CSVGVTTRLAKNIQYF.

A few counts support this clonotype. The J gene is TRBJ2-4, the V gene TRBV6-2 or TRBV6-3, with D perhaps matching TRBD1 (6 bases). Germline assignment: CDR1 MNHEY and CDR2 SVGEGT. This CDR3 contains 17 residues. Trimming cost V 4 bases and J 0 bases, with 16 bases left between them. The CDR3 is CASSSLGQSLAKNIQYF. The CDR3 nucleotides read TGTGCCAGCAGTTCCCTAGGACAGAGCTTAGCCAAAAACATTCAGTACTTC.

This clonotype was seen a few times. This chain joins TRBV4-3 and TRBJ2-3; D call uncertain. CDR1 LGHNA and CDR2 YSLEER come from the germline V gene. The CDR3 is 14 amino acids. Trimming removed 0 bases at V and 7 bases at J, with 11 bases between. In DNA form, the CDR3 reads TGCGCCAGCAGCCAAGACGCATGGGAAAATACGCAGTATTTT. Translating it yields CASSQDAWENTQYF.

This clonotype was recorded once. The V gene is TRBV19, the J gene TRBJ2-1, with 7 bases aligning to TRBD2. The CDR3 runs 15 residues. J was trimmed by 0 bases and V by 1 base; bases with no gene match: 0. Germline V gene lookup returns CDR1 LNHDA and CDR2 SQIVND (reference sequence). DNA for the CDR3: TGTGCCAGTAGTATAGGGACTAGCTCCTACAATGAGCAGTTCTTC. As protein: CASSIGTSSYNEQFF.

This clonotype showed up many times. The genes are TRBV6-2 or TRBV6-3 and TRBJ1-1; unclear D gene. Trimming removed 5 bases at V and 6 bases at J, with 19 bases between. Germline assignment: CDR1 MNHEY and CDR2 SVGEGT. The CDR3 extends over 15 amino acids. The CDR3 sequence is CASSPNSERRSEAFF. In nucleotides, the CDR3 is TGTGCCAGCAGTCCCAACAGCGAGAGGAGGTCTGAAGCTTTCTTT.

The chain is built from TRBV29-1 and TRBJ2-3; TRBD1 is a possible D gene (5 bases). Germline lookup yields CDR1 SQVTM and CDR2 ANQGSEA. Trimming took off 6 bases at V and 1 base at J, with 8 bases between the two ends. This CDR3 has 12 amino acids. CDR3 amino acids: CSVGRGTDTQYF. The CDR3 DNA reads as TGCAGCGTCGGCAGGGGCACAGATACGCAGTATTTT.

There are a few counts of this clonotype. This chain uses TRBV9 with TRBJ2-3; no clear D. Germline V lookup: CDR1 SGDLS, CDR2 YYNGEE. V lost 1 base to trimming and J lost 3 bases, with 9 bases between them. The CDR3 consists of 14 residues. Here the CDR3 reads CASSVSVGTDTQYF. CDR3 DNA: TGTGCCAGCAGCGTATCAGTTGGGACAGATACGCAGTATTTT.

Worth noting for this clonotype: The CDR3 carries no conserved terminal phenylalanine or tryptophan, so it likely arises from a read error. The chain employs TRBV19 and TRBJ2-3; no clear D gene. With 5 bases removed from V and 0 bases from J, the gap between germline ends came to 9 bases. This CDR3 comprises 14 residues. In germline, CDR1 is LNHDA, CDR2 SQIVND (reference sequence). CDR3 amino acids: CASSPRPSTDTQYI. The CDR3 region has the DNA TGTGCCAGTAGTCCCCGACCAAGCACAGATACGCAGTATATT.

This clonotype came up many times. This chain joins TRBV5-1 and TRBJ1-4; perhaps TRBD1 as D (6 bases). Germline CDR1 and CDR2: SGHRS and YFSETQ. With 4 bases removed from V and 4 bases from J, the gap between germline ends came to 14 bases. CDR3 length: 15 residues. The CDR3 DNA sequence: TGCGCCAGCAGCACATTACAGGGAGATAATGAAAAACTGTTTTTT. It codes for CASSTLQGDNEKLFF.

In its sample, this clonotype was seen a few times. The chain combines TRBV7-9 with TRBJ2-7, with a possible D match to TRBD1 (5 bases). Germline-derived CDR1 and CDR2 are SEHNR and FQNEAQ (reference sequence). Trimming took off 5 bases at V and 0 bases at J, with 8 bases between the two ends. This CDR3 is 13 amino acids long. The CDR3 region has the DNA TGTGCCAGCAGCCCAGGGTACTCCTACGAGCAGTACTTC. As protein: CASSPGYSYEQYF.

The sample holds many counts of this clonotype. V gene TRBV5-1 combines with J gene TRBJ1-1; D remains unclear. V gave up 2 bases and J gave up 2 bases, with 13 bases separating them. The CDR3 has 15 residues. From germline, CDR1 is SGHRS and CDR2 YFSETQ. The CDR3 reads CASSLGWAENTEAFF. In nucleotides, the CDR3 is TGCGCCAGCAGCTTAGGTTGGGCAGAAAACACTGAAGCTTTCTTT. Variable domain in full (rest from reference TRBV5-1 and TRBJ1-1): KAGVTQTPRYLIKTRGQQVTLSCSPISGHRSVSWYQQTPGQGLQFLFEYFSETQRNKGNFPGRFSGRQFSNSRSEMNVSTLELGDSALYLCASSLGWAENTEAFFGQGTRLTVV.

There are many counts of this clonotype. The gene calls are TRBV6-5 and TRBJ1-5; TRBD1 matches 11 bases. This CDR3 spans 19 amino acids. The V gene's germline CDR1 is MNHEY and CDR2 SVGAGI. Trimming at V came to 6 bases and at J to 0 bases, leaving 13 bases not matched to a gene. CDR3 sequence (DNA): TGTGCCAGCAGGCAGGGACCCGGGACAGGGGGATATAGCAATCAGCCCCAGCATTTT. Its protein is CASRQGPGTGGYSNQPQHF.

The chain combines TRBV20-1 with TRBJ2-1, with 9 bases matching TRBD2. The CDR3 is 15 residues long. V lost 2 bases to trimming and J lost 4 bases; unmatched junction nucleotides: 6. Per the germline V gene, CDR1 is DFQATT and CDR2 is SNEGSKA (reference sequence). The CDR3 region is CSARSTSGAYNEQFF. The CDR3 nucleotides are TGCAGTGCTAGATCGACTAGCGGCGCTTACAATGAGCAGTTCTTC.

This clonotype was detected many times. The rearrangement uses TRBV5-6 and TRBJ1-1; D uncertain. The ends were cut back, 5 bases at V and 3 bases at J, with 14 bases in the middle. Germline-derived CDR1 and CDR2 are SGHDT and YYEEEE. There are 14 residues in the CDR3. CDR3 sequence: CASRDTAFDTEAFF. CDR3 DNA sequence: TGTGCCAGCAGAGACACCGCCTTTGACACTGAAGCTTTCTTT. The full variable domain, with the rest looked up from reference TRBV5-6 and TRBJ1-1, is DAGVTQSPTHLIKTRGQQVTLRCSPKSGHDTVSWYQQALGQGPQFIFQYYEEEERQRGNFPDRFSGHQFPNYSSELNVNALLLGDSALYLCASRDTAFDTEAFFGQGTRLTVV.

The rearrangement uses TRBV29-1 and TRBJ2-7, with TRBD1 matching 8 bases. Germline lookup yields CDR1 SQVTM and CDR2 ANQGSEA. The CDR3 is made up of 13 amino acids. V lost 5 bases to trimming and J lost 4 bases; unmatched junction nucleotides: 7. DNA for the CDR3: TGCAGCGTTAGCGGACAGGGTCCTTACGAGCAGTACTTC. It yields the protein CSVSGQGPYEQYF.

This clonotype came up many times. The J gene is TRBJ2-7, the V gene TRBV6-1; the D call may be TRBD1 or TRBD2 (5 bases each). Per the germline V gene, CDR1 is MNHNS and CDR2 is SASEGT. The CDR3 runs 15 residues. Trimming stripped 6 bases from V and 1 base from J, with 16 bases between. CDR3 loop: CASRLDGTASYEQYF. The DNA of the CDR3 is TGTGCCAGCAGGTTAGACGGGACGGCATCCTACGAGCAGTACTTC.

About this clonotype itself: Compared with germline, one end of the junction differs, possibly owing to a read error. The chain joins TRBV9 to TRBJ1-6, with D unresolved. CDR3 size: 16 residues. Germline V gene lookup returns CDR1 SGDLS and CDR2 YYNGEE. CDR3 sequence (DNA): TGTCCCAGCAGCGTAGGTGGAACTGCGGGTAATTCACCCCTCCACTTT. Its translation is CPSSVGGTAGNSPLHF.

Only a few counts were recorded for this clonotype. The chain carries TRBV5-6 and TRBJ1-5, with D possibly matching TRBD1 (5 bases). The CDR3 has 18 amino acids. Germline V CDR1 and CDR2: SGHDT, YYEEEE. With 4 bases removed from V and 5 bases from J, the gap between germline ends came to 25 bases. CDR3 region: CASSLLTSAAGNDQPQHF. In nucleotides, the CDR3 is TGTGCCAGCAGCCTACTTACCTCGGCGGCAGGGAACGATCAGCCCCAGCATTTT. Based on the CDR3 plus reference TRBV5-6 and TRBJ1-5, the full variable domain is DAGVTQSPTHLIKTRGQQVTLRCSPKSGHDTVSWYQQALGQGPQFIFQYYEEEERQRGNFPDRFSGHQFPNYSSELNVNALLLGDSALYLCASSLLTSAAGNDQPQHFGDGTRLSIL.

As DNA, the CDR3 is TGTGCCAGCAGCTCCGACACCGCCTGGCAGTTCTTC. It encodes CASSSDTAWQFF. The chain employs TRBV12-3 or TRBV12-4 and TRBJ2-1; D is undetermined. Trimming took off 6 bases at V and 12 bases at J, with 15 bases between the two ends. The CDR3 loop spans 12 amino acids.

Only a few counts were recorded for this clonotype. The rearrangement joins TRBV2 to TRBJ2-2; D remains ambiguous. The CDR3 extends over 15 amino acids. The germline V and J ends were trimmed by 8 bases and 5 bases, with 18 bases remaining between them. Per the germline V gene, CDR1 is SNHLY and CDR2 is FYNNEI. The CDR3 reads CASAEAQMRTGELFF. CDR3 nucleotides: TGTGCCAGCGCCGAGGCCCAAATGAGGACCGGGGAGCTGTTTTTT.